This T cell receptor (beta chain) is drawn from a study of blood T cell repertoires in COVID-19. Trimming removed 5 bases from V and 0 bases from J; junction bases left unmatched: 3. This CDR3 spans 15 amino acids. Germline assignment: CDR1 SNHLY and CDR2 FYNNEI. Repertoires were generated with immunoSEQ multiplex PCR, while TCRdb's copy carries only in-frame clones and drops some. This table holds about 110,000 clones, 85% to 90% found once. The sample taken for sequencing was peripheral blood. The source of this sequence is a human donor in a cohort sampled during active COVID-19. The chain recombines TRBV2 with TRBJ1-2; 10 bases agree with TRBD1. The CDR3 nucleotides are TGTGCCAGCAGTTGGACAGGGGGTCCTAACTATGGCTACACCTTC. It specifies CASSWTGGPNYGYTF.